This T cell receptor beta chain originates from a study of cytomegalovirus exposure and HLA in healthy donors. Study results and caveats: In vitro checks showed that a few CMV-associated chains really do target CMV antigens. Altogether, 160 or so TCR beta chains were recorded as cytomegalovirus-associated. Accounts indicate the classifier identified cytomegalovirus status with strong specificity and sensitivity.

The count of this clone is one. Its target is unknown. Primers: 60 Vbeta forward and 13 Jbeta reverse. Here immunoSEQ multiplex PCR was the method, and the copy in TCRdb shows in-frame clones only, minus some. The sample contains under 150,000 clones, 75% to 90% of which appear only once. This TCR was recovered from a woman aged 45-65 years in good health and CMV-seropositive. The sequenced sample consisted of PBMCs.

CDR3 sequence (DNA): TGCGCCAGCAGCTTGGCCGGAGGGTATCATCAGCCCCAGCATTTT. As protein: CASSLAGGYHQPQHF. This sequence joins TRBV5-1 and TRBJ1-5, with D unresolved. The CDR3 has 15 amino acids. Germline V gene lookup returns CDR1 SGHRS and CDR2 YFSETQ. V shed 0 bases and J shed 5 bases, with 12 bases lying between them. Supplemented by reference TRBV5-1 and TRBJ1-5, the full variable domain reads KAGVTQTPRYLIKTRGQQVTLSCSPISGHRSVSWYQQTPGQGLQFLFEYFSETQRNKGNFPGRFSGRQFSNSRSEMNVSTLELGDSALYLCASSLAGGYHQPQHFGDGTRLSIL.